Sequencing of this T cell receptor beta chain was carried out in a study of cytomegalovirus exposure and HLA in healthy donors. About the study: The 130 or so validation repertoires, a later analysis reported, used the same platform as the roughly 650 repertoires from the first cohort.

The study drew the donors from its 120-subject validation cohort, separate from the 666-subject first cohort. Only in-frame clones appear in the TCRdb table, and some are missing; sequencing was by immunoSEQ multiplex PCR. The sample consists of 150,000 or so clones, roughly 91% of them appearing once. This CDR3 contains 17 residues. CDR1 is KGHSY, CDR2 FQNENV, per germline. V lost 0 bases and J 1 base, leaving 13 bases between the germline ends. The sequenced material came from PBMCs. The chain couples TRBV16 to TRBJ2-4, with a tentative D call TRBD2 (7 bases). The sequence derives from a young woman in good health and CMV-seropositive. The DNA of the CDR3 is TGTGCCAGCAGCCAATCGAAGGGGGGGATGGCCAAAAACATTCAGTACTTC. Protein product: CASSQSKGGMAKNIQYF.